One T cell receptor (beta chain) is described in this entry. Its antigen is still unknown. The treatment: approximately 9-day PBMC culture with coronavirus spike peptide pools or control peptides (ViraFEST assay). These CD4+ T cells came from an unexposed donor, sampled before the COVID-19 pandemic (2011-2018). Both SARS-CoV-2 S/N and four cold-coronavirus spikes were used, cells permitting, to probe CD4+ T cells of unexposed donors. Sequenced with the Oncomine TCR Beta short-read assay was DNA taken from cultured CD4+ T cells. TCRdb reprocessed the PCR reads with MiXCR, giving one entry per CDR3 protein. Of about 7,000 distinct CDR3 sequences listed, around a third are singletons. The sample comes from a study of vaccination and CD4 T cells after COVID-19. For the study at large: Sampling after COVID took place at a median of 101 days (range 35 to 161) following diagnosis. Overlapping peptides of the spike proteins of SARS-CoV-2, HCoV-NL63, HCoV-OC43 and HCoV-229E were used for cell stimulation. Findings and limits, study-wide: The rise in median SARS-CoV-2-reactive clonotypes, from around 19 to 38, was not significant.

Material: CD4+ T cells from blood, cultured in vitro. The receptor comes from a human donor in good health.

Here the CDR3 DNA reads TGTGCCAGCAGTTACTTGGGAAACACTGAAGCTTTCTTT. This sequence encodes CASSYLGNTEAFF. The chain has TRBV6-5 and TRBJ1-1; no firm D call. Trimming stripped 1 base from V and 2 bases from J, with 5 bases between. The germline V gene has CDR1 MNHEY and CDR2 SVGAGI. This CDR3 contains 13 residues.